The entry that follows covers one T cell receptor beta chain sequence. The antigen is not known. CDR3 size: 16 residues. Germline CDR1 and CDR2: MDHEN and SYDVKM. V lost 3 bases and J lost 5, with 19 bases in between. The data are from a study of CD8 T cells in ankylosing spondylitis. Whole-study findings and limits: Relatively scarce in peripheral blood, disease-linked clones were CD8+. Reactive arthritis synovial fluid and blood were previously reported to contain some motif variants. For ankylosing spondylitis blood, a TCR beta motif of about eight highly homologous variants appeared characteristic.

Quantitative barcoded 5'-RACE was used to prepare TCR beta libraries. TCRdb fed the 5' RACE reads into MiXCR, producing one record per CDR3 protein. The sample carries tens of thousands of distinct CDR3 sequences, 6.2% recorded once. The clonotype originates from a male donor with ankylosing spondylitis. The sequencing sample was made of synovial fluid, either unsorted or a sorted T cell fraction (not recorded which). The chain uses TRBV28 and TRBJ2-5, with D maybe TRBD1 (6 bases). CDR3 region: CASSLGDWGRLETQYF. The CDR3 coding sequence is TGTGCCAGCAGTTTGGGAGATTGGGGGCGGTTGGAGACCCAGTACTTC.